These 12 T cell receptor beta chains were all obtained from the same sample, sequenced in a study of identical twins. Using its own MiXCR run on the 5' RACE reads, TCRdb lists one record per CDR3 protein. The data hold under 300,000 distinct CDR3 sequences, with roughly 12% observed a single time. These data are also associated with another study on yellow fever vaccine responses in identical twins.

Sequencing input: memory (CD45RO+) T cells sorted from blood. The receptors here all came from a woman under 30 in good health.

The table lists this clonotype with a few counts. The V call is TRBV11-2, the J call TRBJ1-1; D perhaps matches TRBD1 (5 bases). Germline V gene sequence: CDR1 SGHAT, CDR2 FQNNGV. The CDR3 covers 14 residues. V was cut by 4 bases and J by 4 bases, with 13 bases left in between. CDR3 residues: CASSSETVTTEAFF. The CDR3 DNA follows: TGTGCCAGCAGCTCAGAGACAGTGACCACTGAAGCTTTCTTT.

The CDR3 DNA sequence: TGTGCCAGCAGCTTAAGAAGGGACAGGGCCGGGAGCTGGCAGTTCTTC. Protein sequence: CASSLRRDRAGSWQFF. V usage is TRBV7-2 and J usage is TRBJ2-1; TRBD1 matches 9 bases. The CDR3 contains 16 residues. Germline assignment: CDR1 SGHTA and CDR2 FQGNSA. V dropped 2 bases and J dropped 12; count of bases not matched to a gene: 14.

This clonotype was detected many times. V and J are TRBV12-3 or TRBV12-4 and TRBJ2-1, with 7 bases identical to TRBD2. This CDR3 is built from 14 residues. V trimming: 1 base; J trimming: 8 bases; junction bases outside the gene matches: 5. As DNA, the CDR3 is TGTGCCAGCAGTTTAGGGGGGGGTAAGGATGAGCAGTTCTTC. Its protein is CASSLGGGKDEQFF.

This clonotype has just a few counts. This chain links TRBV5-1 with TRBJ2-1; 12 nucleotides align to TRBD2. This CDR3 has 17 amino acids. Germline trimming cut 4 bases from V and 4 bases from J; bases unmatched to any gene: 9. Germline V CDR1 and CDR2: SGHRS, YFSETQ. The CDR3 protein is CASSPSGTSGYYNEQFF. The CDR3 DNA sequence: TGCGCCAGCAGCCCATCCGGGACTAGCGGGTATTACAATGAGCAGTTCTTC.

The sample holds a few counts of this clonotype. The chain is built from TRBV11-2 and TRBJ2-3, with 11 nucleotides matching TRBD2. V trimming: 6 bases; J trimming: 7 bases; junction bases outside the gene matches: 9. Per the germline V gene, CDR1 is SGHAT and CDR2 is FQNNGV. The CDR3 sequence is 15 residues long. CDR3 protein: CASSLTSGSDYTQYF. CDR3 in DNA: TGTGCCAGCAGTCTCACTAGCGGGAGCGACTATACGCAGTATTTT.

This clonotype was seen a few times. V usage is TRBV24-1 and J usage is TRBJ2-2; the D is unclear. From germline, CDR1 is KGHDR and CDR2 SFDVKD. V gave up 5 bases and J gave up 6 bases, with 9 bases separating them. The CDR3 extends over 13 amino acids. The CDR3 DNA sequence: TGTGCCACCAGTGCTTACTATCCCGGGGAGCTGTTTTTT. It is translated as CATSAYYPGELFF.

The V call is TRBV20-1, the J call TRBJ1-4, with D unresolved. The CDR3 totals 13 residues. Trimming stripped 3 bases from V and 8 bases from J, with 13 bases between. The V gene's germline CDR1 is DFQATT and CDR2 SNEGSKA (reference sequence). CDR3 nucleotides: TGCAGTGCTAGTTTTTACGGCGGGGAAAAACTGTTTTTT. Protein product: CSASFYGGEKLFF.

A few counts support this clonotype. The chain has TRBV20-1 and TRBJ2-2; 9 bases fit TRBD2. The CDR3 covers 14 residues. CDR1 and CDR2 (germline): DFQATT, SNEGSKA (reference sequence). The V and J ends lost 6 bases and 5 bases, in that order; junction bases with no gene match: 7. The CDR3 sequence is CSALAGAGTGELFF. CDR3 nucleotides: TGCAGTGCCTTAGCGGGAGCTGGTACCGGGGAGCTGTTTTTT.

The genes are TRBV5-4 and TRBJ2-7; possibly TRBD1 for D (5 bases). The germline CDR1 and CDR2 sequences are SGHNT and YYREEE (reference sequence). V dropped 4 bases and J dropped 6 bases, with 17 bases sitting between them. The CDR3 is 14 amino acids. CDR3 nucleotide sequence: TGTGCCAGCAGCCCTGGGGCAGTGCTCACCGAGCAGTACTTC. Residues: CASSPGAVLTEQYF.

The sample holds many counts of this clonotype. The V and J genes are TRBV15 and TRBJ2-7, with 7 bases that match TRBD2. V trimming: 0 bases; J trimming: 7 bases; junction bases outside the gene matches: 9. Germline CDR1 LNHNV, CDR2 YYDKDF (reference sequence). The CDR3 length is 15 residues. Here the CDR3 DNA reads TGTGCCACCAGCAGAGATCGTGGGGGGGGTCCTGAGCAGTACTTC. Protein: CATSRDRGGGPEQYF.

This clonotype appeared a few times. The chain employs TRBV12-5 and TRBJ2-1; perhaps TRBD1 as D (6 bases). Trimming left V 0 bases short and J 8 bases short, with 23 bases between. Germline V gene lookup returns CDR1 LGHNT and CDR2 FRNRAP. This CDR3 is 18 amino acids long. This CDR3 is CASGLVLQGTPYVHEQFF. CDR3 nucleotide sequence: TGTGCTAGTGGTTTGGTACTCCAGGGGACACCGTACGTCCATGAGCAGTTCTTC.

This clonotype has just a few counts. CDR3 in DNA: TGTGCCAGCAGCCAGCCGGATACCTCTGGGGCCAACGTCCTGACTTTC. Residues: CASSQPDTSGANVLTF. This sequence joins TRBV4-2 and TRBJ2-6; D gene uncertain. Germline CDR1 is LGHNA and CDR2 is YNFKEQ. Trimming removed 3 bases at V and 0 bases at J, with 9 bases between. The CDR3 is made up of 16 amino acids.